This entry concerns a single TCR beta chain. Its antigen is as yet unknown. This entry comes from a study of T cell responses to AZD1222 COVID-19 vaccine. With 7 bases removed from V and 4 bases from J, the gap between germline ends came to 11 bases. The germline gives CDR1 SGHVS, CDR2 FQNEAQ. The CDR3 has 13 amino acids. Analyses pooled second doses at about 4 or about 12 weeks. The repertoire was sequenced with immunoSEQ multiplex PCR; TCRdb's copy has only in-frame clones and lacks some. Of 150,000 to 190,000 clones in the sample, 90% to 95% were seen once. Study-level points and caveats: Two AZD1222 doses significantly raised spike-specific TCR breadth and depth over controls. In a largely white British group with more females than males, clonal diversity was possibly underestimated.

The chain links TRBV7-8 to TRBJ1-3, with D possibly matching TRBD1 (5 bases). Sequenced material: peripheral blood, taken 28 days after the second AZD1222 dose. The TCR was taken from an adult who received the AZD1222 COVID-19 vaccine. As DNA, the CDR3 is TGTGCCAGCACCAGGGACTCAGGAAACACCATATATTTT. This sequence encodes CASTRDSGNTIYF.